This T cell receptor beta chain is from a study of regulatory T cells in long-lasting Graves disease. Study details: For under 3 months, newly diagnosed Graves' patients had been taking antithyroid drugs.

The CDR3 is 14 residues long. Germline assignment: CDR1 ENHRY and CDR2 SYGVKD. With 3 bases removed from V and 4 bases from J, the gap between germline ends came to 12 bases. The time point: newly diagnosed GD, antithyroid drugs for less than 3 months. PBMCs were the source of the RNA used for TCR sequencing. This clonotype was counted at least ten times. Relying on iRepertoire HTBI primers and Arm-PCR of CDR3 regions, the team built TCR beta libraries. TCRdb independently ran MiXCR on the multiplex PCR reads; one entry per CDR3 protein. The sample lists a few hundred thousand distinct CDR3 sequences; around 18% were seen once. These data also formed part of another study, on T cells in Graves' hyperthyroidism and ophthalmopathy.

This TCR was recovered from a woman aged 30 to 39 with Graves disease. The rearrangement joins TRBV10-3 to TRBJ1-2; TRBD1 might be the D (6 bases). This specimen was peripheral blood mononuclear cells (PBMCs), taken at new diagnosis, from a patient treated with antithyroid drugs. In DNA form, the CDR3 reads TGTGCCATCAGTGACGCTACAGGGACCTATGGCTACACCTTC. It is translated as CAISDATGTYGYTF.